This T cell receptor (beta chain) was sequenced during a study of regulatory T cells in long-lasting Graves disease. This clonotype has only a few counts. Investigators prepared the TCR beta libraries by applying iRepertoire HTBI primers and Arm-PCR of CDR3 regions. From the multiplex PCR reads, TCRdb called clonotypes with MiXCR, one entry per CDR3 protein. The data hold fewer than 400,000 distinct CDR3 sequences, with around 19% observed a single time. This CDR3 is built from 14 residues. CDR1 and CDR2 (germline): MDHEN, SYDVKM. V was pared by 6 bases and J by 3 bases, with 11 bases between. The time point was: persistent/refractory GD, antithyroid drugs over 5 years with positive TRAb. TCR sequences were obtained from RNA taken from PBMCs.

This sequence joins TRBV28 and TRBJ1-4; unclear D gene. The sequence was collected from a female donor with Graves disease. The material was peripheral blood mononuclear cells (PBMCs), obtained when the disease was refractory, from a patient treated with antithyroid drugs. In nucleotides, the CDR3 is TGTGCCAGCAGCCGGCGGGGAGCTAATGAAAAACTGTTTTTT. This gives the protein CASSRRGANEKLFF.